This T cell receptor beta chain originates from a study of blood T cell repertoires in COVID-19. On the study more broadly: Spain, Italy and the United States supplied samples that represented acute and convalescent COVID-19. Sources were T cells, B-cell-depleted T cells, or PBMCs; the material itself was cDNA or gDNA.

This CDR3 contains 16 residues. V was pared by 6 bases and J by 2 bases, with 14 bases of the junction left unmatched. Germline V gene data show CDR1 as GTSNPN and CDR2 as SVGIG (reference sequence). As handled by the study authors: Estimates of nucleated cell counts were drawn from the amplification of reference gene primers. Clones were sequenced by immunoSEQ multiplex PCR, and TCRdb holds only the in-frame ones, with some missing. Clone size and the V and J calls come from that table; the DNA yielded D and trimming. The sample shows roughly 200,000 clones, approximately 87% of them seen only once.

The chain is built from TRBV30 and TRBJ2-3; 7 bases agree with TRBD2. Sequenced material: peripheral blood. This clonotype was sampled from a woman under 30 who had recovered from COVID-19. DNA of the CDR3: TGTGCCTGTAGCCGACCCCGGGACTATGCCACAGATACGCAGTATTTT. This sequence encodes CACSRPRDYATDTQYF.